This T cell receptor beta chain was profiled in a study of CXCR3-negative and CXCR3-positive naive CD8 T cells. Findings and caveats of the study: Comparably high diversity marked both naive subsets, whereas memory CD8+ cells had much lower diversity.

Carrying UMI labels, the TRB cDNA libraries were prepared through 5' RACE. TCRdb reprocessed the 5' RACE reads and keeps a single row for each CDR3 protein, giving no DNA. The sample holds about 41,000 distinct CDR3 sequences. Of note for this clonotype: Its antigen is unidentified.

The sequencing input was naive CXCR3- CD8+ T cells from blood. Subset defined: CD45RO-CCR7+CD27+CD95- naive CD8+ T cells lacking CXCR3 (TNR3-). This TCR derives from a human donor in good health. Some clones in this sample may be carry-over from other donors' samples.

The CDR3 loop reads CASSFSQGNEQFF. This chain connects TRBV7-6 to TRBJ2-1; no DNA is available, so the TRBD1 call from TCRdb remains unchecked. The CDR3 length is 13 residues. Germline-derived CDR1 and CDR2 are SGHVS and FNYEAQ.